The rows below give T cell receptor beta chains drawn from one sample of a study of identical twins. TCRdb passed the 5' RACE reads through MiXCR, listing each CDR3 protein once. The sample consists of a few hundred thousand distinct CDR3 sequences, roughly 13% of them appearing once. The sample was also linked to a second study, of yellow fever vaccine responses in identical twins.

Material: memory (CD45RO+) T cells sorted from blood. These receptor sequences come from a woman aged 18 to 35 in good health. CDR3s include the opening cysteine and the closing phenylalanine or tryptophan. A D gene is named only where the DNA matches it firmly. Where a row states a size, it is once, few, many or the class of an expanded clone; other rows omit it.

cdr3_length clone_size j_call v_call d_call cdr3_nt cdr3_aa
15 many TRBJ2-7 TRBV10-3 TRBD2 TGTGCCATCAGTGCGGGGACTAGCGGGAACTACGAGCAGTACTTC CAISAGTSGNYEQYF
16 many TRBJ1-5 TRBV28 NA TGTGCCAGCGGAGAGAGACAGGCCTTCCGCAATCAGCCCCAGCATTTT CASGERQAFRNQPQHF
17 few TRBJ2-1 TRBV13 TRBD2 TGTGCCAGCAGCTCGGGACTAGCGGGCATCCCAGGCAATGAGCAGTTCTTC CASSSGLAGIPGNEQFF
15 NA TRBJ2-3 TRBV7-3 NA TGTGCCAGCAGCTTATCTCGGCTAGAAGGAGATACGCAGTATTTT CASSLSRLEGDTQYF
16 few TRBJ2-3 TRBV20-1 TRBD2 TGCAGTGCGCGAAATAGCGGGAGTAGGGGCACAGATACGCAGTATTTT CSARNSGSRGTDTQYF
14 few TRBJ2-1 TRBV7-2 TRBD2 TGTGCCAGCAGCTCAGCTCAGACTAGCGGTAAACAGTTCTTC CASSSAQTSGKQFF
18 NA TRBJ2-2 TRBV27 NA TGTGCCAGCAGTCCGCTCTGGTCGCGGACAGCGAACACCGGGGAGCTGTTTTTT CASSPLWSRTANTGELFF
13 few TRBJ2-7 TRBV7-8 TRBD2 TGTGCCAGCAGCTTACCGACTAGCGGGGGGAGGGCTTTC CASSLPTSGGRAF
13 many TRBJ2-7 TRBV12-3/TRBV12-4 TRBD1 TGTGCCAGCAGTCCCAGACAGGGTTACGAGCAGTACTTC CASSPRQGYEQYF
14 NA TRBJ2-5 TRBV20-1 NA TGCAGTGTTCGTGGGGGGCCCTCACAAGAGACCCAGTACTTC CSVRGGPSQETQYF
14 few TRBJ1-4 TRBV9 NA TGTGCCAGCAGCGTAGAGGCAACTAATGAAAAACTGTTTTTT CASSVEATNEKLFF
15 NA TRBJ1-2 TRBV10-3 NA TGTGCCATCAGTGAGTCGTTAGACGCCTCCTATGGCTACACCTTC CAISESLDASYGYTF
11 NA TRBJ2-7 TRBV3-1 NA TGTGCCAGCGGGACCACATACGAGCAGTACTTC CASGTTYEQYF
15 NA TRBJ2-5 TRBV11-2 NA TGTGCCAGCAGCTTAGGGTACAGGACCCAAGAGACCCAGTACTTC CASSLGYRTQETQYF
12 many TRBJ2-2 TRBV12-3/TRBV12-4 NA TGTGCCAGCAACCCCGGGACCGGGGAGCTGTTTTTT CASNPGTGELFF
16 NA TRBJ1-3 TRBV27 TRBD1 TGTGCCAGCAGTCCCAGACAGGGATGGTCTGGAAACACCATATATTTT CASSPRQGWSGNTIYF